A single sample is the source of the 5 T cell receptor beta chains below, sequenced in a study of blood T cells in healthy people across ages. Then a second PCR, running roughly 7 to 11 cycles, was carried out with a sample-barcoded 5' primer and a J-beta primer mix. TCRdb independently ran MiXCR on the 5' RACE reads; one entry per CDR3 protein. The table shows over a million distinct CDR3 sequences, with 25% occurring only once. In addition, the sample was reused for a study of T cells of mothers and their children.

Sequenced: blood. The receptors derive from a girl aged 2-10 years in good health.

The rearrangement links TRBV9 to TRBJ1-1; a weak D match, TRBD1 (5 bases). The V gene's germline CDR1 is SGDLS and CDR2 YYNGEE. The V end was cut by 0 bases, the J end by 10 bases, with 13 bases between. This CDR3 region has 13 residues. CDR3 region: CASSVGSQGRAFF. The CDR3 nucleotides read TGTGCCAGCAGCGTAGGCAGTCAGGGTCGAGCTTTCTTT. The variable domain in full, with the rest retrieved from reference TRBV9 and TRBJ1-1, is DSGVTQTPKHLITATGQRVTLRCSPRSGDLSVYWYQQSLDQGLQFLIQYYNGEERAKGNILERFSAQQFPDLHSELNLSSLELGDSALYFCASSVGSQGRAFFGQGTRLTVV.

This clonotype has only a few counts. The V gene is TRBV12-3 or TRBV12-4, the J gene TRBJ1-6; a weak D match, TRBD1 (6 bases). The CDR3 totals 14 residues. Trimming took off 3 bases at V and 5 bases at J, with 8 bases between the two ends. The CDR3 DNA is TGTGCCAGCAGTTTCAGGGGAGATAATTCACCCCTCCACTTT. Protein sequence: CASSFRGDNSPLHF.

The chain carries TRBV29-1 and TRBJ1-4; unclear D gene. V gave up 0 bases and J gave up 0 bases, with 11 bases separating them. This CDR3 is 16 amino acids long. Germline V CDR1 and CDR2: SQVTM, ANQGSEA. CDR3 sequence (DNA): TGCAGCGTTGAAGATTATCGGTCCGCAACTAATGAAAAACTGTTTTTT. Translating gives CSVEDYRSATNEKLFF.

This clonotype came up a few times. The gene calls are TRBV20-1 and TRBJ2-1; D gene ambiguous. Deletions cut 3 bases from V and 4 bases from J, with 13 bases between. This CDR3 has 14 residues. CDR1 and CDR2 (germline): DFQATT, SNEGSKA (reference sequence). The CDR3 region is CSASPTQAYNEQFF. The CDR3 coding sequence is TGCAGTGCTAGCCCTACTCAAGCGTACAATGAGCAGTTCTTC.

J is TRBJ2-1 and V is TRBV12-5; 10 positions match TRBD2. The DNA end is more similar to TRBJ2-7, so the J call may be wrong. The germline gives CDR1 LGHNT, CDR2 FRNRAP. The CDR3 contains 14 residues. For the CDR3, the DNA is TGTGCTAGTGGACTAGCGGGAACCTACTACGAGCAGTACTTC. Its protein is CASGLAGTYYEQYF.